This T cell receptor (beta chain) appears in the sequencing data of a study of blood T cell repertoires in COVID-19. Study-level information: PBMCs, B-cell-depleted T cells, or T cells provided the cDNA or gDNA that made up the material.

Trimming cost V 6 bases and J 5 bases, with 16 bases left between them. CDR1 is KGHSH, CDR2 LQKENI, per germline. The CDR3 consists of 14 residues. Enrolment of Seattle patients took place during active infection, and they were followed longitudinally. The protocol was immunoSEQ multiplex PCR, while the TCRdb copy is restricted to in-frame clones and leaves out a portion. The sample comprises around 290,000 clones, approximately 86% of which are singletons, and under 15% rests with the top ten. The receptor comes from a woman aged 70-85 years with COVID-19, enrolled during active disease. The chain couples TRBV18 to TRBJ2-5, with D possibly matching TRBD2 (6 bases). Sample: peripheral blood. The CDR3 loop reads CASSPRRDSETQYF. The CDR3 region has the DNA TGTGCCAGCTCGCCCCGGCGGGACTCCGAGACCCAGTACTTC.